What follows are 27 T cell receptor beta chains derived from one specimen sequenced in a study of blood T cell repertoires in COVID-19. Method: immunoSEQ multiplex PCR; TCRdb's copy keeps in-frame clones and lacks some. Of about 220,000 clones in the sample, around nine tenths were seen once. The sequenced sample was peripheral blood. These receptors originate from a man aged 35 to 55 with acute or convalescent COVID-19.

The rearrangement links TRBV29-1 to TRBJ2-2, with D possibly TRBD1 on 7 matching bases. The CDR3 has 14 amino acids. Trimming left V 4 bases short and J 5 bases short, with 14 bases between. Germline loops: CDR1 SQVTM, CDR2 ANQGSEA. CDR3 loop: CSVAGGQRTGELFF. For the CDR3, the DNA is TGCAGCGTTGCAGGGGGGCAGCGGACCGGGGAGCTGTTTTTT.

V usage is TRBV15 and J usage is TRBJ2-1, with TRBD1 matching 8 bases. CDR1 and CDR2 from the germline V gene are LNHNV and YYDKDF (reference sequence). V shed 8 bases and J 3 bases; nucleotides not matched to a gene: 6. The CDR3 runs 14 residues. This chain's CDR3 is CATGAGQGYNEQFF. The CDR3 bases are TGTGCCACCGGGGCAGGACAGGGCTACAATGAGCAGTTCTTC. Full variable domain (missing parts from reference TRBV15 and TRBJ2-1): DAMVIQNPRYQVTQFGKPVTLSCSQTLNHNVMYWYQQKSSQAPKLLFHYYDKDFNNEADTPDNFQSRRPNTSFCFLDIRSPGLGDTAMYLCATGAGQGYNEQFFGPGTRLTVL.

The CDR3 DNA is TGTGCCAGTAGGGACAGGGGGAGTGAAAAACTGTTTTTT. Translating it yields CASRDRGSEKLFF. The chain couples TRBV19 to TRBJ1-4; 10 bases map to TRBD1. V lost 6 bases, J lost 7 bases, and 2 bases stayed unmatched. The CDR3 extends over 13 amino acids. Germline CDR1 is LNHDA and CDR2 is SQIVND (reference sequence).

V and J are TRBV29-1 and TRBJ2-4, with a tentative D call TRBD2 (5 bases). V lost 4 bases to trimming and J lost 3 bases, with 7 bases between them. Per the germline V gene, CDR1 is SQVTM and CDR2 is ANQGSEA. CDR3 length: 12 residues. The CDR3 DNA reads TGCAGCGTTGCCGAGGGCAAAAACATTCAGTACTTC. Its translation: CSVAEGKNIQYF.

The gene calls are TRBV6-2 or TRBV6-3 and TRBJ1-5; D ambiguous. Trimming took off 5 bases at V and 11 bases at J, with 19 bases between the two ends. CDR1 and CDR2 (germline): MNHEY, SVGEGT. This CDR3 contains 14 residues. The chain's CDR3 is CASSAPRAPRTQHF. In DNA form, the CDR3 reads TGTGCCAGCAGTGCTCCGAGGGCCCCAAGGACCCAGCATTTT.

This clone has a count of ten or more. The gene calls are TRBV6-5 and TRBJ2-1, with TRBD1 as a possible D gene (6 bases). This CDR3 spans 15 amino acids. Germline CDR1 is MNHEY and CDR2 is SVGAGI. V was pared by 3 bases and J by 8 bases, with 17 bases between. As DNA, the CDR3 is TGTGCCAGCAGTTATGGACAGTCCCCCCGCGATGAGCAGTTCTTC. Translating gives CASSYGQSPRDEQFF.

The chain recombines TRBV6-6 with TRBJ2-5, with D maybe TRBD2 (7 bases). With 5 bases removed from V and 4 bases from J, the gap between germline ends came to 23 bases. Germline V CDR1 and CDR2: MNHNY, SVGAGI (reference sequence). The CDR3 runs 17 residues. DNA of the CDR3: TGTGCCAGCAGTCGGTCCTTTTCACAGGGCGGGGGAGAGACCCAGTACTTC. Translated: CASSRSFSQGGGETQYF.

The chain employs TRBV4-1 and TRBJ2-1; 8 bases fit TRBD1. Germline V CDR1 and CDR2: MGHRA, YSYEKL. The CDR3 runs to 15 residues. J was trimmed by 10 bases and V by 4 bases; bases with no gene match: 12. CDR3 protein: CASSLGWTGLNEQFF. The CDR3 DNA is TGCGCCAGCAGCCTTGGGTGGACAGGGTTAAACGAGCAGTTCTTC.

The chain uses TRBV24-1 and TRBJ2-7; D is uncertain. Germline V gene data show CDR1 as KGHDR and CDR2 as SFDVKD. Trimming pared 5 bases from V and 9 bases from J, leaving 19 bases between. The CDR3 consists of 14 residues. The CDR3 DNA follows: TGTGCCACCAGTGGCTTTCCGTTCACCCTCGGGCAGTACTTC. This codes for CATSGFPFTLGQYF.

The chain couples TRBV18 to TRBJ2-5; possible D gene TRBD2, 5 bases. Germline CDR1 reads KGHSH; CDR2 reads LQKENI. V dropped 6 bases and J dropped 2 bases, with 19 bases sitting between them. This CDR3 spans 16 amino acids. This CDR3 is CASSRTPRGPQETQYF. The CDR3 DNA reads TGTGCCAGCTCCAGGACCCCACGCGGGCCTCAAGAGACCCAGTACTTC. The full variable domain, rest sourced from reference TRBV18 and TRBJ2-5, is NAGVMQNPRHLVRRRGQEARLRCSPMKGHSHVYWYRQLPEEGLKFMVYLQKENIIDESGMPKERFSAEFPKEGPSILRIQQVVRGDSAAYFCASSRTPRGPQETQYFGPGTRLLVL.

This clone showed up just a few times. The chain links TRBV11-2 to TRBJ1-5, with D possibly matching TRBD1 (6 bases). The CDR3 sequence is 15 residues long. Germline CDR1 SGHAT, CDR2 FQNNGV. V lost 1 base to trimming and J lost 5 bases, with 12 bases between them. The CDR3 DNA sequence: TGTGCCAGCAGCTTAGGCCGAGGGGGAGATCAGCCCCAGCATTTT. Amino acids: CASSLGRGGDQPQHF.

The chain employs TRBV28 and TRBJ2-7; D might be TRBD2 (5 bases). The CDR3 sequence is 12 residues long. CDR1 is MDHEN, CDR2 SYDVKM, per germline. With 8 bases removed from V and 4 bases from J, the gap between germline ends came to 12 bases. The CDR3 region has the DNA TGTGCCAGCGTTCGCACGGGATACGAGCAGTACTTC. It translates to CASVRTGYEQYF.

The V and J genes are TRBV1 and TRBJ2-1; the table's D call TRBD2 went unverified against the DNA. TRBV1 is given as a pseudogene. The CDR3 has 13 residues. CDR3 DNA: TGCACCAGCAGCCCCAAGCCGGGGAATGAGCAGTTCTTC. This encodes CTSSPKPGNEQFF.

The CDR3 loop is CASSLLRGQETQYF. Written as DNA, the CDR3 is TGTGCCAGCAGCTTACTTAGGGGACAAGAGACCCAGTACTTC. The chain combines TRBV7-8 with TRBJ2-5, with a possible D match to TRBD1 (5 bases). Trimming stripped 2 bases from V and 2 bases from J, with 9 bases between. The CDR3 totals 14 residues. Germline CDR1 SGHVS, CDR2 FQNEAQ.

The chain recombines TRBV28 with TRBJ1-3; TRBD1 aligns across 8 bases. The CDR3 covers 17 residues. V gave up 2 bases and J gave up 3 bases; unmatched junction bases: 9. CDR1 is MDHEN and CDR2 is SYDVKM in the germline V gene. CDR3 sequence (DNA): TGTGCCAGCAGTTTACCCCCCGGACAGGGTTTTGGAAACACCATATATTTT. This encodes CASSLPPGQGFGNTIYF.

The gene calls are TRBV6-6 and TRBJ2-4; 10 nucleotides line up with TRBD1. V lost 5 bases to trimming and J lost 2 bases; unmatched junction nucleotides: 6. The CDR3 extends over 16 amino acids. The germline gives CDR1 MNHNY, CDR2 SVGAGI (reference sequence). CDR3: CASSQRTGGPKNIQYF. CDR3 bases: TGTGCCAGCAGTCAACGGACAGGGGGACCCAAAAACATTCAGTACTTC.

V usage is TRBV2 and J usage is TRBJ2-4, with 7 positions matching TRBD2. Germline trimming cut 6 bases from V and 0 bases from J; bases unmatched to any gene: 20. Germline V lookup: CDR1 SNHLY, CDR2 FYNNEI. The CDR3 is 20 residues long. The CDR3 DNA sequence: TGTGCCAGCAGCCCCTTTCCGGGGGGTTTAGGCCTGGTAGCCAAAAACATTCAGTACTTC. This encodes CASSPFPGGLGLVAKNIQYF.

This chain links TRBV11-3 with TRBJ2-5, with no clear D. Trimming cost V 5 bases and J 5 bases, with 18 bases left between them. Germline loops: CDR1 SGHNT, CDR2 YENEEA. The CDR3 has 15 residues. The CDR3 is CASSPAGSRYETQYF. The DNA of the CDR3 is TGTGCCAGCAGCCCGGCCGGGTCTAGGTATGAGACCCAGTACTTC.

The chain joins TRBV3-1 (or the pseudogene TRBV3-2) to TRBJ2-7; 10 bases are shared with TRBD2. The CDR3 is 15 residues long. Trimming removed 5 bases from V and 0 bases from J; junction bases left unmatched: 4. Per germline, CDR1 LGHDT and CDR2 YNNKEL (reference sequence). The CDR3 sequence is CASSKGLASSYEQYF. In DNA form, the CDR3 reads TGTGCCAGCAGCAAGGGACTAGCGAGCTCCTACGAGCAGTACTTC.

This chain uses TRBV29-1 with TRBJ2-1, with 10 bases aligning to TRBD2. The CDR3 is 14 amino acids. V shed 6 bases and J 4 bases; nucleotides not matched to a gene: 6. CDR1 SQVTM and CDR2 ANQGSEA come from the germline V gene. The CDR3 coding sequence is TGCAGCGTGGCTACTAGCGGGGCTTACAATGAGCAGTTCTTC. The encoded protein is CSVATSGAYNEQFF.

This clone turned up a few times. This rearrangement joins TRBV5-1 to TRBJ2-2, with D perhaps TRBD1 (5 bases). Deletions cut 1 base from V and 11 bases from J, with 12 bases between. CDR1 SGHRS and CDR2 YFSETQ come from the germline V gene. This CDR3 is built from 13 residues. This CDR3 is CASSLLGQGELFF. The CDR3 nucleotides are TGCGCCAGCAGCTTGCTAGGGCAGGGAGAGCTGTTTTTT.

This sequence joins TRBV15 and TRBJ2-7; D may be TRBD2 (5 bases). The CDR3 sequence is 15 residues long. V was clipped by 0 bases and J by 0 bases, with 9 bases between them. Looked up from germline, CDR1 is LNHNV and CDR2 is YYDKDF (reference sequence). The CDR3 bases are TGTGCCACCAGCAGAGACGGGATGGGCTCCTACGAGCAGTACTTC. It codes for CATSRDGMGSYEQYF. The full variable domain, in which reference TRBV15 and TRBJ2-7 provide the parts outside the CDR3, is DAMVIQNPRYQVTQFGKPVTLSCSQTLNHNVMYWYQQKSSQAPKLLFHYYDKDFNNEADTPDNFQSRRPNTSFCFLDIRSPGLGDTAMYLCATSRDGMGSYEQYFGPGTRLTVT.

The chain employs TRBV3-1 (or the pseudogene TRBV3-2) and TRBJ1-5, with D unresolved. Germline lookup yields CDR1 LGHDT and CDR2 YNNKEL (reference sequence). The CDR3 sequence is 13 residues long. V was trimmed by 5 bases and J by 6 bases, leaving 11 bases between them. Here the CDR3 reads CASSIMRGQPQHF. CDR3 DNA: TGTGCCAGCAGCATAATGCGGGGTCAGCCCCAGCATTTT.

The chain uses TRBV28 and TRBJ2-6; 7 positions agree with TRBD1. From germline, CDR1 is MDHEN and CDR2 SYDVKM. The V gene end was trimmed by 9 bases and the J gene end by 2 bases; junction bases not matched to a gene: 1. This CDR3 is built from 13 residues. The CDR3 DNA reads TGTGCCAGTGACAGGGCTGGGGCCAACGTCCTGACTTTC. Translated, it gives CASDRAGANVLTF.

The chain is built from TRBV7-4 and TRBJ1-5; D is possibly TRBD1 (6 bases). V shed 10 bases and J shed 6 bases, with 22 bases lying between them. This CDR3 is 15 amino acids long. The V gene's germline CDR1 is SGHVT and CDR2 SQSDAQ. CDR3 DNA: TGTGCCACCATACGGGCAGGGGAATCTTTTCAGCCCCAGCATTTT. Residues: CATIRAGESFQPQHF.

The V gene is TRBV2, the J gene TRBJ2-7, with TRBD1 matching over 9 bases. The V gene end was trimmed by 5 bases and the J gene end by 2 bases; junction bases not matched to a gene: 10. CDR1 SNHLY and CDR2 FYNNEI come from the germline V gene. The length of the CDR3 is 16 residues. CDR3 residues: CASSPGGTGYPYEQYF. The CDR3 DNA sequence: TGTGCCAGCAGTCCAGGCGGGACAGGGTACCCCTACGAGCAGTACTTC.

This clone was found once. V gene TRBV29-1 combines with J gene TRBJ2-1, with 9 bases that match TRBD2. Trimming removed 3 bases from V and 0 bases from J; junction bases left unmatched: 6. Germline CDR1 is SQVTM and CDR2 is ANQGSEA. The CDR3 is 16 residues long. The chain's CDR3 is CSVERGGGDSYNEQFF. The CDR3, as DNA: TGCAGCGTTGAGAGGGGCGGGGGGGACTCCTACAATGAGCAGTTCTTC.